A single sample gave rise to the 16 T cell receptor beta chains below, sequenced in a study of cytomegalovirus exposure and HLA in healthy donors. PCR was performed using 60 Vbeta and 13 Jbeta primers. Clones were read by immunoSEQ multiplex PCR, and TCRdb kept only the in-frame ones, dropping some. This sample has some 56,000 clones, with 80% found just once. The sample consisted of PBMCs. These receptors were collected from a woman in her thirties or forties in good health and CMV-seronegative.

The gene calls are TRBV7-2 and TRBJ2-5, with 11 bases fitting TRBD2. Unmatched junction bases numbered 7, after V lost 2 bases and J lost 5 bases. The germline gives CDR1 SGHTA, CDR2 FQGNSA. CDR3 length equals 16 residues. The CDR3 loop is CASSLRRLAGIETQYF. The CDR3 bases are TGTGCCAGCAGCTTACGTCGACTAGCGGGAATCGAGACCCAGTACTTC.

This clone has just a few counts. This chain uses TRBV19 with TRBJ1-1; no firm D call. Germline V gene lookup returns CDR1 LNHDA and CDR2 SQIVND (reference sequence). V was shortened by 6 bases and J by 1 base, with 9 bases between the two germline ends. The CDR3 consists of 13 residues. The CDR3 reads CASSFTANTEAFF. The DNA of the CDR3 is TGTGCCAGTAGCTTCACAGCGAACACTGAAGCTTTCTTT.

This clone was seen a few times. The V gene is TRBV27, the J gene TRBJ1-1; 12 bases line up with TRBD1. The CDR3 spans 21 residues. In germline, CDR1 is MNHEY, CDR2 SMNVEV (reference sequence). J was trimmed by 0 bases and V by 8 bases; bases with no gene match: 22. CDR3 loop: CASLNRGVGQGAPGVNTEAFF. The CDR3 coding sequence is TGTGCCAGCCTAAACAGGGGGGTGGGACAGGGGGCCCCCGGGGTGAACACTGAAGCTTTCTTT.

The chain employs TRBV28 and TRBJ1-2; weak D call: TRBD1 (5 bases). Germline CDR1 reads MDHEN; CDR2 reads SYDVKM. The CDR3 is 12 amino acids. Between the trimmed V and J ends, which lost 3 bases and 8 bases, there was a span of 10 bases. CDR3 loop: CASSFRVKGYTF. Here the CDR3 DNA reads TGTGCCAGCAGTTTCAGGGTAAAGGGCTACACCTTC.

The gene calls are TRBV5-4 and TRBJ1-2; D is ambiguous. Trimming left V 3 bases short and J 2 bases short, with 8 bases between. Germline loops: CDR1 SGHNT, CDR2 YYREEE (reference sequence). The CDR3 runs to 13 residues. In DNA, the CDR3 is TGTGCCAGCAGCTACGACAACAACTATGGCTACACCTTC. Protein sequence: CASSYDNNYGYTF.

V gene TRBV4-3 combines with J gene TRBJ2-1, with TRBD2 matching 11 bases. Germline assignment: CDR1 LGHNA and CDR2 YSLEER. V lost 4 bases, J lost 4 bases, and 3 bases stayed unmatched. The CDR3 runs to 15 residues. The CDR3 region has the DNA TGCGCCAGCAGCCCCGGGACTAGCGGATACAATGAGCAGTTCTTC. This encodes CASSPGTSGYNEQFF.

The rearrangement links TRBV11-1 to TRBJ2-7; 11 positions match TRBD2. Germline V lookup: CDR1 SGHAT, CDR2 FQDESV (reference sequence). The CDR3 has 19 residues. Unmatched junction bases numbered 13, after V lost 1 base and J lost 2 bases. The CDR3 is CASSLGRYLAGGEAYEQYF. The DNA of the CDR3 is TGTGCCAGCAGCTTAGGGCGCTACCTAGCGGGAGGAGAAGCCTACGAGCAGTACTTC. The whole variable domain, remainder taken from reference TRBV11-1 and TRBJ2-7, is EAEVAQSPRYKITEKSQAVAFWCDPISGHATLYWYRQILGQGPELLVQFQDESVVDDSQLPKDRFSAERLKGVDSTLKIQPAELGDSAMYLCASSLGRYLAGGEAYEQYFGPGTRLTVT.

The V gene is TRBV28, the J gene TRBJ2-3; D is perhaps TRBD1 (5 bases). Trimming removed 2 bases at V and 2 bases at J, with 14 bases between. The germline V gene encodes CDR1 MDHEN and CDR2 SYDVKM. The length of the CDR3 is 16 residues. The CDR3 DNA follows: TGTGCCAGCAGTTTACCCCGGACATTTAACACAGATACGCAGTATTTT. It translates to CASSLPRTFNTDTQYF. Full variable domain (missing parts from reference TRBV28 and TRBJ2-3): DVKVTQSSRYLVKRTGEKVFLECVQDMDHENMFWYRQDPGLGLRLIYFSYDVKMKEKGDIPEGYSVSREKKERFSLILESASTNQTSMYLCASSLPRTFNTDTQYFGPGTRLTVL.

The chain recombines TRBV19 with TRBJ2-1; TRBD1 matches 11 bases. The V and J ends lost 6 bases and 6 bases, in that order; junction bases with no gene match: 10. CDR3 length: 16 amino acids. Germline CDR1 LNHDA, CDR2 SQIVND (reference sequence). The CDR3 nucleotides are TGTGCCAGTAGAATTAGGACAGGGGGCTCGTCCAATGAGCAGTTCTTC. Translating it yields CASRIRTGGSSNEQFF.

V usage is TRBV5-1 and J usage is TRBJ1-1, with TRBD1 matching 7 bases. V lost 6 bases, J lost 2 bases, and 10 bases stayed unmatched. Germline CDR1 and CDR2: SGHRS and YFSETQ. The CDR3 runs 15 residues. The CDR3 protein is CASTPITGANTEAFF. The DNA of the CDR3 is TGCGCCAGCACCCCAATTACAGGGGCAAACACTGAAGCTTTCTTT.

This chain uses TRBV5-5 with TRBJ2-7; no firm D call. V shed 1 base and J shed 3 bases, with 5 bases lying between them. The V gene's germline CDR1 is SGHKS and CDR2 YYEKEE (reference sequence). The CDR3 totals 12 residues. CDR3 nucleotide sequence: TGTGCCAGCAGCTTGAACGGCTACGAGCAGTACTTC. This gives the protein CASSLNGYEQYF.

This clone was seen a single time. This sequence joins TRBV6-1 and TRBJ1-5; 11 bases line up with TRBD1. The CDR3 runs to 13 residues. V lost 7 bases to trimming and J lost 6 bases; unmatched junction nucleotides: 2. The germline V gene has CDR1 MNHNS and CDR2 SASEGT. CDR3 sequence: CASTGQGAQPQHF. CDR3 DNA sequence: TGTGCCAGCACCGGACAGGGGGCTCAGCCCCAGCATTTT.

This sequence joins TRBV6-4 and TRBJ2-1, with 9 positions matching TRBD1. This CDR3 is built from 18 residues. J lost 4 bases, V lost 0 bases, and 10 bases had no gene match. CDR1 is MRHNA and CDR2 is SNTAGT in the germline V gene. CDR3 in DNA: TGTGCCAGCAGTGACTCTGGGGGGACAGGGAAAGGGTACAATGAGCAGTTCTTC. Amino acids: CASSDSGGTGKGYNEQFF.

This clone qualifies as large. The rearrangement links TRBV10-3 to TRBJ2-7, with a tentative D call TRBD2 (5 bases). Trimming left V 2 bases short and J 0 bases short, with 8 bases between. The germline gives CDR1 ENHRY, CDR2 SYGVKD. The CDR3 is made up of 14 amino acids. Here the CDR3 reads CAISEGLYSYEQYF. The CDR3 bases are TGTGCCATCAGTGAGGGACTCTACTCCTACGAGCAGTACTTC.

This clone appeared a single time. The chain is built from TRBV2 and TRBJ2-7; TRBD1 matches 10 bases. The germline gives CDR1 SNHLY, CDR2 FYNNEI. There are 15 residues in the CDR3. J gave up 0 bases and V 7 bases, and 6 bases lay outside the gene matches. CDR3: CASTQTGGLSYEQYF. The DNA for the CDR3 is TGTGCCAGCACCCAGACAGGGGGCCTCTCCTACGAGCAGTACTTC.

The gene calls are TRBV6-1 and TRBJ2-3; TRBD2 agrees at 8 bases. Germline CDR1 MNHNS, CDR2 SASEGT. V lost 0 bases and J lost 5; bases outside the gene matches: 10. This CDR3 contains 17 residues. In nucleotides, the CDR3 is TGTGCCAGCAGTGAAGCGGGGGTAGCGGGAAGTCGAGATACGCAGTATTTT. As protein: CASSEAGVAGSRDTQYF.